The clone carrying this T cell receptor (beta chain) was counted only a few times. This entry comes from a study of early T cells in non-severe SARS-CoV-2 infection. TCRdb itself ran the 5' RACE reads through MiXCR, one entry per CDR3 protein. The sample yields 100,000 to 150,000 distinct CDR3 sequences, approximately 15% seen once. CDR1 and CDR2 from the germline V gene are SEHNR and FQNEAQ (reference sequence). Trimming pared 5 bases from V and 6 bases from J, leaving 18 bases between. The CDR3 totals 15 residues. The receptor comes from an adult who was a healthcare worker with PCR-confirmed SARS-CoV-2 infection or an uninfected control (not recorded which). Sequenced material: whole blood. The rearrangement links TRBV7-9 to TRBJ2-3; D possibly uses TRBD1 or TRBD2 (6 bases each). The CDR3 DNA reads as TGTGCCAGCAGCCCGGGGACTGGGGGCGCGGATACGCAGTATTTT. It translates to CASSPGTGGADTQYF.